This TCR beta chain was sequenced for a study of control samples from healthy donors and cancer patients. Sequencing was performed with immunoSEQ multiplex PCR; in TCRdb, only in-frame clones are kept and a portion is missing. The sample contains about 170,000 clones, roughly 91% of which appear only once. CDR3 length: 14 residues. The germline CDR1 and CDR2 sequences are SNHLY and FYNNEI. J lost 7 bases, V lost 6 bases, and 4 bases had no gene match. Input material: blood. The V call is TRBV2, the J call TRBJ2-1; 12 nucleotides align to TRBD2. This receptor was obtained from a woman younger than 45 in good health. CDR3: CASRRLAGDNEQFF. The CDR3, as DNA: TGTGCCAGCAGACGACTAGCGGGGGATAATGAGCAGTTCTTC.